This TCR beta chain came from a study of blood T cell repertoires in COVID-19. Across the study: The cDNA or gDNA used as material had been derived from T cells, B-cell-depleted T cells, or PBMCs.

This clone appeared once. The data were produced by immunoSEQ multiplex PCR, yet TCRdb's version contains in-frame clones alone and is incomplete. Among about 33,000 clones listed, roughly 93% were seen once. This receptor was obtained from a male donor with active COVID-19. Sequenced material: peripheral blood.

CDR3 in DNA: TGTGCCAGCTCACCCAGGGCAGTCACAGATACGCAGTATTTT. It translates to CASSPRAVTDTQYF. The chain couples TRBV18 to TRBJ2-3; D may be TRBD1 (5 bases). Between the trimmed V and J ends, which lost 3 bases and 2 bases, there was a span of 9 bases. The CDR3 length is 14 residues. Germline CDR1 reads KGHSH; CDR2 reads LQKENI. The variable domain in full, completed from reference TRBV18 and TRBJ2-3, reads NAGVMQNPRHLVRRRGQEARLRCSPMKGHSHVYWYRQLPEEGLKFMVYLQKENIIDESGMPKERFSAEFPKEGPSILRIQQVVRGDSAAYFCASSPRAVTDTQYFGPGTRLTVL.